These T cell receptor beta chains were read from a single sample in a study of Ad26.COV2.S vaccination and SARS-CoV-2 variants. Assay: immunoSEQ multiplex PCR; the TCRdb copy retains only in-frame clones and omits some. The table has hundreds of thousands of clones, more than 70% seen once; the top ten hold nearly 1.5%. Sequencing was performed on peripheral blood, taken in a trial of Ad26.COV2.S vaccine versus placebo. The receptors come from a person between 18 and 60 years old who received the Ad26.COV2.S COVID-19 vaccine or a placebo. Both conserved end residues are part of each CDR3. Fields, in order: clone size, D gene, J gene, V gene, CDR3 protein, CDR3 DNA. A D gene is named only where the DNA matches it firmly. Size values are once, few and many counts, or a class for expanded clones, and some rows have none.

size: few
D: TRBD2
J: TRBJ2-7
V: TRBV27
CDR3: CASSLFSVAGDYEQYF
DNA: TGTGCCAGCAGTTTATTTTCTGTTGCGGGAGACTACGAGCAGTACTTC

size: NA
D: TRBD2
J: TRBJ2-3
V: TRBV5-1
CDR3: CASSLVPGLAGGGDTQYF
DNA: TGCGCCAGCAGCTTGGTGCCGGGACTAGCGGGAGGTGGAGATACGCAGTATTTT

size: few
D: NA
J: TRBJ1-5
V: TRBV19
CDR3: CASSIYGRQSFGDSNQPQHF
DNA: TGTGCCAGTAGTATTTATGGCCGGCAGAGTTTCGGCGATAGCAATCAGCCCCAGCATTTT

size: NA
D: TRBD1
J: TRBJ1-1
V: TRBV29-1
CDR3: CSVEGTGVYTEAFF
DNA: TGCAGCGTTGAGGGGACAGGGGTTTACACTGAAGCTTTCTTT

size: once
D: NA
J: TRBJ1-1
V: TRBV29-1
CDR3: CSVAQTAEGTEAFF
DNA: TGCAGCGTTGCCCAGACAGCGGAGGGGACTGAAGCTTTCTTT

size: NA
D: NA
J: TRBJ2-7
V: TRBV6-5
CDR3: CASSPGPGGVYEQYF
DNA: TGTGCCAGCAGTCCGGGACCAGGTGGGGTTTACGAGCAGTACTTC

size: NA
D: TRBD1
J: TRBJ1-1
V: TRBV5-1
CDR3: CASRAGTGRSEAFF
DNA: TGCGCCAGCAGGGCCGGGACAGGGAGGTCTGAAGCTTTCTTT

size: NA
D: NA
J: TRBJ2-2
V: TRBV5-1
CDR3: CASSNGQFANTGELFF
DNA: TGCGCCAGCAGTAACGGACAGTTCGCGAACACCGGGGAGCTGTTTTTT

size: NA
D: NA
J: TRBJ1-5
V: TRBV6-6
CDR3: CASSYSQGLSPQHF
DNA: TGTGCCAGCAGTTACTCCCAGGGACTCTCGCCCCAGCATTTT

size: NA
D: TRBD1
J: TRBJ2-1
V: TRBV24-1
CDR3: CATSVPPRDSASDSNEQFF
DNA: TGTGCCACCAGTGTCCCCCCCCGGGACAGCGCCAGTGATAGCAATGAGCAGTTCTTC

size: NA
D: TRBD1
J: TRBJ2-7
V: TRBV4-2
CDR3: CASSQVKGGLYEQYF
DNA: TGTGCCAGCAGCCAAGTAAAAGGGGGCCTCTACGAGCAGTACTTC

size: NA
D: TRBD2
J: TRBJ2-1
V: TRBV7-2
CDR3: CASSFSPTSGSSNEQFF
DNA: TGTGCCAGCAGCTTCTCCCCGACTAGCGGGAGTAGCAATGAGCAGTTCTTC

size: NA
D: TRBD1
J: TRBJ1-5
V: TRBV6-5
CDR3: CASSTLGQGYQPQHF
DNA: TGTGCCAGCAGTACCCTGGGACAGGGGTATCAGCCCCAGCATTTT

size: NA
D: NA
J: TRBJ2-7
V: TRBV3-1/TRBV3-2
CDR3: CASSYEQYF
DNA: TGTGCCAGCAGTTACGAGCAGTACTTC

size: NA
D: NA
J: TRBJ2-1
V: TRBV5-5
CDR3: CASSPTGIDEQFF
DNA: TGTGCCAGCAGCCCAACAGGGATCGATGAGCAGTTCTTC

size: NA
D: NA
J: TRBJ1-2
V: TRBV6-1
CDR3: CASSEDLGTGGYTF
DNA: TGTGCCAGCAGTGAAGATTTAGGAACAGGGGGCTACACCTTC

size: NA
D: NA
J: TRBJ1-1
V: TRBV7-8
CDR3: CASSLRGGYVGSEAFF
DNA: TGTGCCAGCAGCTTAAGAGGGGGGTACGTAGGGTCTGAAGCTTTCTTT

size: NA
D: NA
J: TRBJ2-3
V: TRBV30
CDR3: CAWGTGAFTDTQYF
DNA: TGTGCCTGGGGGACGGGGGCCTTCACAGATACGCAGTATTTT

size: NA
D: NA
J: TRBJ2-2
V: TRBV6-5
CDR3: CASVGPGITGELFF
DNA: TGTGCAAGCGTGGGACCAGGGATCACCGGGGAGCTGTTTTTT

size: NA
D: NA
J: TRBJ2-2
V: TRBV4-1
CDR3: CASSQQYSDTGELFF
DNA: TGCGCCAGCAGCCAGCAATATTCGGACACCGGGGAGCTGTTTTTT

size: once
D: TRBD2
J: TRBJ2-3
V: TRBV4-3
CDR3: CASSLPTSGGSVDTQYF
DNA: TGCGCCAGCAGCTTACCTACTAGCGGGGGGTCTGTAGATACGCAGTATTTT

size: NA
D: NA
J: TRBJ1-6
V: TRBV5-1
CDR3: CASSPILAPNSPLHF
DNA: TGCGCCAGCAGCCCGATTCTGGCCCCAAATTCACCCCTCCACTTT

size: NA
D: NA
J: TRBJ1-5
V: TRBV27
CDR3: CASRGGVSNQPQHF
DNA: TGTGCCAGCAGGGGGGGTGTGAGCAATCAGCCCCAGCATTTT

size: NA
D: TRBD1
J: TRBJ1-4
V: TRBV3-1/TRBV3-2
CDR3: CASSQDGTGDVKLFF
DNA: TGTGCCAGCAGCCAAGACGGGACAGGGGACGTAAAACTGTTTTTT

size: NA
D: NA
J: TRBJ1-5
V: TRBV27
CDR3: CATMLLGFSNQPQHF
DNA: TGTGCCACAATGCTTTTGGGTTTTAGCAATCAGCCCCAGCATTTT

size: NA
D: TRBD1
J: TRBJ2-2
V: TRBV5-1
CDR3: CASRPNRDRGSTGELFF
DNA: TGCGCCAGCAGGCCCAACCGGGACAGGGGGTCCACCGGGGAGCTGTTTTTT

size: NA
D: TRBD1
J: TRBJ2-1
V: TRBV7-9
CDR3: CASSLHGTVDNEQFF
DNA: TGTGCCAGCAGCTTACATGGGACAGTAGACAATGAGCAGTTCTTC

size: few
D: TRBD2
J: TRBJ2-1
V: TRBV23-1
CDR3: CASSQSNDRRERGGNEQFF
DNA: TGCGCCAGCAGTCAATCTAACGATCGACGGGAGCGGGGGGGCAATGAGCAGTTCTTC

size: NA
D: TRBD1
J: TRBJ2-5
V: TRBV27
CDR3: CASSFGQGGETQYF
DNA: TGTGCCAGCAGTTTTGGACAGGGTGGCGAGACCCAGTACTTC

size: NA
D: NA
J: TRBJ2-7
V: TRBV12-3/TRBV12-4
CDR3: CASGGAFYEQYF
DNA: TGTGCCAGCGGAGGCGCGTTCTACGAGCAGTACTTC

size: NA
D: NA
J: TRBJ1-3
V: TRBV4-3
CDR3: CASSQDGRSSGNTIYF
DNA: TGCGCCAGCAGCCAAGATGGCAGAAGCTCTGGAAACACCATATATTTT

size: NA
D: NA
J: TRBJ1-5
V: TRBV30
CDR3: CAWSLAVDQPQHF
DNA: TGTGCCTGGAGCCTAGCAGTGGACCAGCCCCAGCATTTT

size: NA
D: NA
J: TRBJ1-5
V: TRBV7-2
CDR3: CASSARGNQPQHF
DNA: TGTGCCAGCAGCGCCCGGGGCAATCAGCCCCAGCATTTT

size: few
D: NA
J: TRBJ2-3
V: TRBV24-1
CDR3: CATSDSFRDTQYF
DNA: TGTGCCACCAGTGATTCCTTTAGAGATACGCAGTATTTT

size: NA
D: TRBD1
J: TRBJ2-7
V: TRBV7-2
CDR3: CASSPYTGGRSYEQYF
DNA: TGTGCCAGCAGCCCCTACACAGGGGGCAGATCCTACGAGCAGTACTTC

size: NA
D: TRBD1
J: TRBJ1-5
V: TRBV19
CDR3: CASSIARDSYQPQHF
DNA: TGTGCCAGTAGTATAGCCCGGGACAGCTATCAGCCCCAGCATTTT

size: NA
D: NA
J: TRBJ2-1
V: TRBV3-1/TRBV3-2
CDR3: CASSRPYADEQFF
DNA: TGTGCCAGCAGCCGCCCCTATGCCGATGAGCAGTTCTTC

size: NA
D: NA
J: TRBJ1-3
V: TRBV12-3/TRBV12-4
CDR3: CASSSGERDTIYF
DNA: TGTGCCAGCAGTTCTGGAGAGAGGGACACCATATATTTT

size: NA
D: NA
J: TRBJ2-3
V: TRBV19
CDR3: CASSNPTLSDRTDTQYF
DNA: TGTGCCAGTAGTAACCCGACCCTTAGTGATCGCACAGATACGCAGTATTTT

size: NA
D: NA
J: TRBJ1-2
V: TRBV10-3
CDR3: CAISEWGHSANYGYTF
DNA: TGTGCCATCAGTGAGTGGGGCCACTCGGCTAACTATGGCTACACCTTC

size: NA
D: TRBD1
J: TRBJ1-4
V: TRBV5-1
CDR3: CASSLTGAWEKLFF
DNA: TGCGCCAGCAGTCTGACAGGGGCTTGGGAAAAACTGTTTTTT

size: NA
D: TRBD1
J: TRBJ1-2
V: TRBV19
CDR3: CASSTLGDRGASGYTF
DNA: TGTGCCAGTAGTACCCTCGGGGACAGGGGTGCTTCTGGCTACACCTTC

size: NA
D: NA
J: TRBJ2-5
V: TRBV6-5
CDR3: CASSYVQQETQYF
DNA: TGTGCCAGCAGTTACGTTCAGCAAGAGACCCAGTACTTC